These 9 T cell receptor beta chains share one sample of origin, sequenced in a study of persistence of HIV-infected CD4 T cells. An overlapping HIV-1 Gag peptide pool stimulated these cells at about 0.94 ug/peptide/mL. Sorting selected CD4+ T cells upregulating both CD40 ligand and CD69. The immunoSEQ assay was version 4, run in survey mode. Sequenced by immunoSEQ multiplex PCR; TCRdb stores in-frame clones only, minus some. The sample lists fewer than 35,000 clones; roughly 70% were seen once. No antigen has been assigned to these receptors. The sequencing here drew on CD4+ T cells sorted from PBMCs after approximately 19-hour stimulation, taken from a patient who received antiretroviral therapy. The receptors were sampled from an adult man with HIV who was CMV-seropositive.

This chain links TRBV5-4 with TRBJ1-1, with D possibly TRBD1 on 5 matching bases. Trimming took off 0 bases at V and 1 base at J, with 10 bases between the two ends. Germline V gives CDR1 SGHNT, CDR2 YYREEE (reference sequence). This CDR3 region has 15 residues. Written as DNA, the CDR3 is TGTGCCAGCAGCTTGGGATTTGGGGGGAACACTGAAGCTTTCTTT. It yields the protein CASSLGFGGNTEAFF.

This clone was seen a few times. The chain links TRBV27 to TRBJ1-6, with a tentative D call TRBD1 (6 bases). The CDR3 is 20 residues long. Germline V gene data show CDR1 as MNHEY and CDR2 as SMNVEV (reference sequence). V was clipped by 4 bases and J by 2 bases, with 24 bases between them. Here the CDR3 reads CASSSRGDAGGGTYNSPLHF. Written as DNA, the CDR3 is TGTGCCAGCAGTTCCCGGGGGGATGCGGGGGGCGGGACCTATAATTCACCCCTCCACTTT.

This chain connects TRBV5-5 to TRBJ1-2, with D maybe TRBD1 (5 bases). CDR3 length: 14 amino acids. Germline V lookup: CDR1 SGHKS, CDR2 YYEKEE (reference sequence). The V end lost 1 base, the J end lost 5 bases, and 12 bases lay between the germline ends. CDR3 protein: CASSLSPGQYGYTF. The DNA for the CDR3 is TGTGCCAGCAGCTTGTCCCCAGGGCAATATGGCTACACCTTC.

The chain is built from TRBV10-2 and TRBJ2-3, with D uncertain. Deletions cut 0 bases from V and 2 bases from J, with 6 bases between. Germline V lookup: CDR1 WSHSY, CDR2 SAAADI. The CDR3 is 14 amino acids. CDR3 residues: CASSESAITDTQYF. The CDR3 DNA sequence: TGCGCCAGCAGTGAGTCTGCTATCACAGATACGCAGTATTTT.

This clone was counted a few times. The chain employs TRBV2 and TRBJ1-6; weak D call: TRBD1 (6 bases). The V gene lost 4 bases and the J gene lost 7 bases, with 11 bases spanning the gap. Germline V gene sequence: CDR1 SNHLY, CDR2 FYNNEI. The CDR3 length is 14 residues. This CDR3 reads CASSVEQGNSPLHF. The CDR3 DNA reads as TGTGCCAGCAGTGTAGAACAGGGAAATTCACCCCTCCACTTT. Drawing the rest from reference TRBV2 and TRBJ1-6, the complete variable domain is EPEVTQTPSHQVTQMGQEVILRCVPISNHLYFYWYRQILGQKVEFLVSFYNNEISEKSEIFDDQFSVERPDGSNFTLKIRSTKLEDSAMYFCASSVEQGNSPLHFGNGTRLTVT.

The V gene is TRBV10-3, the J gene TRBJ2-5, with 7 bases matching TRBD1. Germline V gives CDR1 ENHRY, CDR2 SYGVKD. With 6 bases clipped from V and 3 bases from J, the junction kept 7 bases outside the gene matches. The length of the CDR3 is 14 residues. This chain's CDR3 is CAIRDRTKEETQYF. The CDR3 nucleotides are TGTGCCATCAGGGACAGGACGAAGGAAGAGACCCAGTACTTC.

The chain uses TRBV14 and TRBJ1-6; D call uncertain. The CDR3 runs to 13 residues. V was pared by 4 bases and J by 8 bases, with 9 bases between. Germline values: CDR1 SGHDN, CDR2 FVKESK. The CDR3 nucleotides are TGTGCCAGCAGCCCTGGGGTCTATTCACCCCTCCACTTT. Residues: CASSPGVYSPLHF.

This CDR3 reads CASSGSPTDTQYF. The CDR3, as DNA: TGTGCCAGCAGCGGCAGCCCCACAGATACGCAGTATTTT. The rearrangement joins TRBV9 to TRBJ2-3, with D uncertain. CDR1 SGDLS and CDR2 YYNGEE come from the germline V gene. The CDR3 covers 13 residues. Trimming removed 3 bases from V and 2 bases from J, with 7 bases in between. Using reference TRBV9 and TRBJ2-3 for the parts outside the CDR3, the full variable domain is DSGVTQTPKHLITATGQRVTLRCSPRSGDLSVYWYQQSLDQGLQFLIQYYNGEERAKGNILERFSAQQFPDLHSELNLSSLELGDSALYFCASSGSPTDTQYFGPGTRLTVL.

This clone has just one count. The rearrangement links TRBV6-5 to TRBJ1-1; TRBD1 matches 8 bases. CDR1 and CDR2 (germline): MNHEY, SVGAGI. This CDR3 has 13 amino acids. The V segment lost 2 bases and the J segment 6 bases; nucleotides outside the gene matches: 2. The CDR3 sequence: CASSYDRGSEAFF. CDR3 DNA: TGTGCCAGCAGTTACGACAGGGGATCTGAAGCTTTCTTT.